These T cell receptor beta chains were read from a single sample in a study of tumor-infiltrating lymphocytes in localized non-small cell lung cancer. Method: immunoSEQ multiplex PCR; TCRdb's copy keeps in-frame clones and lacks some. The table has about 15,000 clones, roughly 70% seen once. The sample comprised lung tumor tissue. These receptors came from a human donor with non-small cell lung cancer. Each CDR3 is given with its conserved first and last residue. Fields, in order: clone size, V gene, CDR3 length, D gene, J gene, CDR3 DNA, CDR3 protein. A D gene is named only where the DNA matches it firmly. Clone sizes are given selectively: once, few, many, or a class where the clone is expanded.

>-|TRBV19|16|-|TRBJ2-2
TGTGCCAGTAGTATACGGAGCCAGATAAACACCGGGGAGCTGTTTTTT
CASSIRSQINTGELFF
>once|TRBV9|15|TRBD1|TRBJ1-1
TGTGCCAGCAGCGTAGAGGGGGCAATGAACACTGAAGCTTTCTTT
CASSVEGAMNTEAFF
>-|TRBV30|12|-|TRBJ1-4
TGTGCCTGGAGTGTATCAAGCGAAAAACTGTTTTTT
CAWSVSSEKLFF
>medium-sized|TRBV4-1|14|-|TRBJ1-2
TGCGCCAGCAGCCAGATGACGAGATCCTATGGCTACACCTTC
CASSQMTRSYGYTF
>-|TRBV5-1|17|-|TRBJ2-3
TGCGCCAGCAGCTTGGCGTCTGTTGGACTCACCACAGATACGCAGTATTTT
CASSLASVGLTTDTQYF
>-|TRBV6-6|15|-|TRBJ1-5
TGTGCCAGCAGGGACCCTGGGACAATCAATCAGCCCCAGCATTTT
CASRDPGTINQPQHF
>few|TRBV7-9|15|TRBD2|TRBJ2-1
TGTGCCAGCAGCTCGGGACTAGCGACCTACAATGAGCAGTTCTTC
CASSSGLATYNEQFF
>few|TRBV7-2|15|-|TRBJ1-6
TGTGCCAGCAGCCCGCTACAGGGCCGGAATTCACCCCTCCACTTT
CASSPLQGRNSPLHF
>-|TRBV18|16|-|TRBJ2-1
TGTGCCAGCTCTCAACTAGCCAGATTTATCTACAATGAGCAGTTCTTC
CASSQLARFIYNEQFF
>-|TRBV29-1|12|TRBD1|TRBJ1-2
TGCAGCGTTGACAGGACAGGGGATGGCTACACCTTC
CSVDRTGDGYTF
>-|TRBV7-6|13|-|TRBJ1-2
TGTGCCAGCAGCTTAATCAGGGGAGGAGGCTACACCTTC
CASSLIRGGGYTF
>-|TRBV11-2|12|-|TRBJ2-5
TGTGCCAGCAGCCGGGTACAAGAGACCCAGTACTTC
CASSRVQETQYF
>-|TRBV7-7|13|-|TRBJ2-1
TGTGCCAGCAGCTTCCAGGTGGGGGATGAGCAGTTCTTC
CASSFQVGDEQFF
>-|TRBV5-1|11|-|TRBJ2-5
TGCGCCAGCAGCTTACAAGAGACCCAGTACTTC
CASSLQETQYF
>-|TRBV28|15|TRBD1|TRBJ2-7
TGTGCCAGCATTGGCACCGGGACAGGGTACTACGAGCAGTACTTC
CASIGTGTGYYEQYF
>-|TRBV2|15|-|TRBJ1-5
TGTGCCAGCTCCGGGACAATTAGAGGCAATCAGCCCCAGCATTTT
CASSGTIRGNQPQHF
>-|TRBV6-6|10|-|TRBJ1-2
TGTGCCAGCAGTCTCTATGGCTACACCTTC
CASSLYGYTF
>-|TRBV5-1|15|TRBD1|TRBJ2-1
TGCGCCAGCAGCAGGGACAGGGTAGCCCACAATGAGCAGTTCTTC
CASSRDRVAHNEQFF
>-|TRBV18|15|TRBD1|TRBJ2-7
TGTGCCAGCTCCCAAGGGTCGGACAGGGCGAACGAGCAGTACTTC
CASSQGSDRANEQYF
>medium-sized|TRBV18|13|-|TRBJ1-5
TGTGCCAGCTCACCAGGCTCTGAAGGTGCCCAGCATTTT
CASSPGSEGAQHF
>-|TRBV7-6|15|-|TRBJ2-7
TGTGCCAGCAGCTTAGTGGACGGGCTCTTGAACGAGCAGTACTTC
CASSLVDGLLNEQYF
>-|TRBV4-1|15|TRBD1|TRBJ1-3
TGCGCCAGCAGCCAAGGGACAGGGTCTGGAAACACCATATATTTT
CASSQGTGSGNTIYF
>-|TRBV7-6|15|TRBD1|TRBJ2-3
TGTGCCAGCCGCGACAGGGGCACAGCGGGAGATACGCAGTATTTT
CASRDRGTAGDTQYF
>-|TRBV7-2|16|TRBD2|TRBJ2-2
TGTGCCAGCAGCTCGGGACTAGTAAGGAACACCGGGGAGCTGTTTTTT
CASSSGLVRNTGELFF
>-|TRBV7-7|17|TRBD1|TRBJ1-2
TGTGCTAGCAGCTTAGAGGGGGCGGCCAGGGTGAACTATGGCTACACCTTC
CASSLEGAARVNYGYTF
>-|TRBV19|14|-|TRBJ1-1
TGTGCCAGTAGTATAACGGGCATTGACACTGAAGCTTTCTTT
CASSITGIDTEAFF
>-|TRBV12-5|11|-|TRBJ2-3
TGTGCTATCAAACAGCCAGATACGCAGTATTTT
CAIKQPDTQYF
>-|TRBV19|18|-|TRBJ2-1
TGTGCCAGTACCCAAAAAAGGGGGGGGCTAGAAGCCTACAATGAGCAGTTCTTC
CASTQKRGGLEAYNEQFF
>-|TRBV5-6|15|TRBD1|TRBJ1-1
TGTGCCAGCAGCAGACAGGGTCGGGGGAACACTGAAGCTTTCTTT
CASSRQGRGNTEAFF
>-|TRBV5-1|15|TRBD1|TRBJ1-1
TGCGCCAGCAGCCAATCGACAGGGGGCTCCACTGAAGCTTTCTTT
CASSQSTGGSTEAFF
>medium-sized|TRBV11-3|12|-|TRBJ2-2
TGTGCCAGCAGCTCAAGGACCGGGGAGCTGTTTTTT
CASSSRTGELFF
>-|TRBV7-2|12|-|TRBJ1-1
TGTGCCAGCCGCTGGATGAACACTGAAGCTTTCTTT
CASRWMNTEAFF
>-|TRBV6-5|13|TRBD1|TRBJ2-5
TGTGCCAGCTCCCGAACAGGGGGTGAGACCCAGTACTTC
CASSRTGGETQYF
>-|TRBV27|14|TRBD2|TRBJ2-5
TGTGCCAGCCGACTAGCGGGGGGCCAAGAGACCCAGTACTTC
CASRLAGGQETQYF
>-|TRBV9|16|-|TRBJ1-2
TGTGCCAGCAGCGTAGGGGGTGCTGGGGCCGACTATGGCTACACCTTC
CASSVGGAGADYGYTF
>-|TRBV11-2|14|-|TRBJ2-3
TGTGCCAGCAGCTTAGATCTGGGCACAGATACGCAGTATTTT
CASSLDLGTDTQYF
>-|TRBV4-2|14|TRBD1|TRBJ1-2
TGTGCCAGCAGCCAATATGAGGGGGCGCGGGGCTACACCTTC
CASSQYEGARGYTF
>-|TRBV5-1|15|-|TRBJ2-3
TGCGCCAGCAGCAGGGAGAAAGGTCCAACTGTTACGCAGTATTTT
CASSREKGPTVTQYF
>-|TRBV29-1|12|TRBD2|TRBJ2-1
TGCAGCGTTGTTCCGGGGGGGAATGAGCAGTTCTTC
CSVVPGGNEQFF
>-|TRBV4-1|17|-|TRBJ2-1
TGCGCCAGCAGCCAAGATCTGGCTTTTGCTTCCTACAATGAGCAGTTCTTC
CASSQDLAFASYNEQFF
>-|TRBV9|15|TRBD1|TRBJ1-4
TGTGCCAGCAGCGTCCTGGGACAGGATAATGAAAAACTGTTTTTT
CASSVLGQDNEKLFF
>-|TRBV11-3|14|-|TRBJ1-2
TGTGCCAGCAGCTTAGGGGGCCCAAACTATGGCTACACCTTC
CASSLGGPNYGYTF
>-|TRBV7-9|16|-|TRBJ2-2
TGTGCCAGCAGCATAAATCGGTCCGCCCACACCGGGGAGCTGTTTTTT
CASSINRSAHTGELFF
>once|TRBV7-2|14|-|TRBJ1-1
TGTGCCAGCAGCTTAGGGGGGCGTTCCACTGAAGCTTTCTTT
CASSLGGRSTEAFF
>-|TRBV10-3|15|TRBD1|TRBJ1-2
TGTGCCATCAGTGCCGGACAGGGTTTTAACTATGGCTACACCTTC
CAISAGQGFNYGYTF
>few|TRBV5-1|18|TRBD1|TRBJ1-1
TGCGCCAGCAGCCGTGACAGGGGGCGCGTTACCATGAACACTGAAGCTTTCTTT
CASSRDRGRVTMNTEAFF
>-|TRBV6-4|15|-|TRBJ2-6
TGTGCCAGCAGTGACTCACAGGGTGGGGCCAACGTCCTGACTTTC
CASSDSQGGANVLTF
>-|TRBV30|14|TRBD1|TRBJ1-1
TGTGCCTGGTACTCCAGGGGGCTCGGCACTGAAGCTTTCTTT
CAWYSRGLGTEAFF
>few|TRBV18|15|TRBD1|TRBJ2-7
TGTGCCAGCTCACCGACAGGGGGCTCGGGTCGGGAGCAGTACTTC
CASSPTGGSGREQYF
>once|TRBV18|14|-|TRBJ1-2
TGTGCCAGCTCACCCCCCTGGACAGATTATGGCTACACCTTC
CASSPPWTDYGYTF
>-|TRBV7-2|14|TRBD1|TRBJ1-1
TGTGCCAGCAGCTTGACAGGGGGCGGAACTGAAGCTTTCTTT
CASSLTGGGTEAFF
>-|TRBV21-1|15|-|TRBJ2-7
TGTGCCAGCAGCAAAGTTCCGGGACAGGGGAGCGAGCAGTACTTC
CASSKVPGQGSEQYF
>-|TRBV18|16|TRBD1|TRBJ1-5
TGTGCCAGCTCTCCCAGGCAAGACAGGGGGTATCAGCCCCAGCATTTT
CASSPRQDRGYQPQHF
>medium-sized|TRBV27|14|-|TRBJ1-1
TGTGCCAGCAGGCCAGACAGCCAGAACACTGAAGCTTTCTTT
CASRPDSQNTEAFF
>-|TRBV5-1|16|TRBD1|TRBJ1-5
TGCGCCAGCAGCTTGGGAGGGGGCGACAGAGATCAGCCCCAGCATTTT
CASSLGGGDRDQPQHF